A selection of T cell receptor beta chains follows, all from one sample in a study of blood T cell repertoires in COVID-19. Clones were read by immunoSEQ multiplex PCR, and TCRdb kept only the in-frame ones, dropping some. This sample has about 130,000 clones, with roughly four fifths found just once. The sample was PBMCs or T cells enriched from blood (not recorded which). All receptors come from a man aged 25 to 45 who had recovered from COVID-19. Both conserved end residues are part of each CDR3. A D gene is named only where the DNA matches it firmly. Size is omitted from some rows. Given values are once, few, many or a class for expanded clones.

cdr3_length	v_call	clone_size	j_call	d_call	cdr3_aa	cdr3_nt
14	TRBV29-1	.	TRBJ1-1	TRBD1	CSAWQGAMNTEAFF	TGCAGCGCATGGCAGGGGGCTATGAACACTGAAGCTTTCTTT
14	TRBV5-4	.	TRBJ2-5	TRBD1	CASSSGQGWETQYF	TGTGCCAGCAGCTCCGGACAGGGATGGGAGACCCAGTACTTC
15	TRBV2	few	TRBJ2-1	TRBD2	CASSWTSGSYNEQFF	TGTGCCAGCAGCTGGACTAGCGGGAGCTACAATGAGCAGTTCTTC
15	TRBV3-1/TRBV3-2	few	TRBJ2-7	TRBD1	CASSRWDRADYEQYF	TGTGCCAGCAGCCGGTGGGACAGGGCGGACTACGAGCAGTACTTC
15	TRBV12-5	.	TRBJ2-3	.	CASGGGTVGEDTQYF	TGTGCTAGTGGTGGCGGGACAGTCGGGGAAGATACGCAGTATTTT
18	TRBV7-6	.	TRBJ2-3	TRBD1	CASSLVTTDRVGPDTQYF	TGTGCCAGCAGCTTAGTCACCACCGACAGGGTCGGGCCAGATACGCAGTATTTT
16	TRBV14	few	TRBJ2-3	.	CASSQESGPSTDTQYF	TGTGCCAGCAGCCAAGAAAGTGGGCCTAGCACAGATACGCAGTATTTT
17	TRBV7-8	.	TRBJ2-2	TRBD2	CASSLDSGGAFVGELFF	TGTGCCAGCAGCTTAGATAGCGGGGGGGCCTTTGTCGGGGAGCTGTTTTTT
14	TRBV15	.	TRBJ2-1	TRBD1	CATGAGTAYNEQFF	TGTGCCACCGGGGCAGGGACAGCCTACAATGAGCAGTTCTTC
16	TRBV2	.	TRBJ1-6	TRBD1	CASSIRTGGSNSPLHF	TGTGCCAGCAGTATACGGACAGGGGGCAGTAATTCACCCCTCCACTTT
13	TRBV4-1	few	TRBJ2-2	.	CASSRTYTGELFF	TGCGCCAGCAGCCGGACATACACCGGGGAGCTGTTTTTT
14	TRBV5-5	.	TRBJ1-2	TRBD1	CASSLGQGSDGYTF	TGTGCCAGCAGTCTTGGACAGGGGAGCGATGGCTACACCTTC
18	TRBV15	.	TRBJ1-2	TRBD1	CATSREPPGGPMYYGYTF	TGTGCCACCAGCAGAGAACCCCCAGGGGGCCCTATGTACTATGGCTACACCTTC
15	TRBV18	.	TRBJ2-1	.	CASSPVGTPYDEQFF	TGTGCCAGCTCACCAGTAGGGACACCTTACGATGAGCAGTTCTTC
16	TRBV11-3	.	TRBJ2-2	TRBD2	CASSQSPGLGVGELFF	TGTGCCAGCAGCCAAAGTCCGGGACTAGGGGTCGGGGAGCTGTTTTTT
13	TRBV13	once	TRBJ2-1	.	CASSFTGYNEQFF	TGTGCCAGCAGCTTCACAGGGTACAATGAGCAGTTCTTC
15	TRBV6-5	.	TRBJ1-2	.	CASSDGGGGGYGYTF	TGTGCCAGCAGCGACGGAGGGGGGGGCGGCTATGGCTACACCTTC
14	TRBV5-1	.	TRBJ1-4	.	CASTPDSTNEKLFF	TGCGCCAGTACCCCCGACAGTACTAATGAAAAACTGTTTTTT
14	TRBV19	.	TRBJ1-5	TRBD1	CASSWDSLYLPQHF	TGTGCCAGTAGCTGGGACAGCCTTTATCTGCCCCAGCATTTT
15	TRBV10-2	.	TRBJ1-4	TRBD1	CASTGTGGLNEKLFF	TGCGCCAGCACCGGGACAGGGGGTCTAAATGAAAAACTGTTTTTT
15	TRBV5-1	.	TRBJ1-5	.	CASSLVAGGNQPQHF	TGCGCCAGCAGCTTGGTTGCCGGGGGCAATCAGCCCCAGCATTTT
14	TRBV5-4	.	TRBJ2-7	TRBD1	CASSRTGGTYEQYF	TGTGCCAGCAGTAGGACAGGGGGTACCTACGAGCAGTACTTC
15	TRBV11-2	.	TRBJ1-5	.	CASSLGQKPNQPQHF	TGTGCCAGCAGCTTAGGACAGAAGCCCAATCAGCCCCAGCATTTT
15	TRBV15	.	TRBJ1-4	.	CATSSRRDFVEKLFF	TGTGCCACCAGCAGTCGCCGCGACTTCGTAGAAAAACTGTTTTTT
15	TRBV30	.	TRBJ1-2	.	CAWKVWVRTYYGYTF	TGTGCCTGGAAAGTTTGGGTACGGACTTACTATGGCTACACCTTC
14	TRBV5-4	.	TRBJ2-2	.	CASSLEGVTGELFF	TGTGCCAGCAGCTTGGAGGGGGTCACCGGGGAGCTGTTTTTT
17	TRBV2	.	TRBJ2-4	TRBD1	CASQGVTLWIAKNIQYF	TGTGCCAGCCAGGGGGTAACTCTTTGGATAGCCAAAAACATTCAGTACTTC
15	TRBV2	.	TRBJ2-2	.	CASDRARVNTGELFF	TGTGCCAGCGATCGCGCCAGGGTAAACACCGGGGAGCTGTTTTTT
11	TRBV20-1	.	TRBJ2-7	.	CSASQEYEQYF	TGCAGTGCTAGTCAAGAGTACGAGCAGTACTTC
13	TRBV7-6	.	TRBJ1-5	.	CASSLEERQPQHF	TGTGCCAGCAGCTTAGAAGAACGGCAGCCCCAGCATTTT
16	TRBV6-5	.	TRBJ2-2	.	CASSYTLAANTGELFF	TGTGCCAGCAGTTACACGCTAGCAGCGAACACCGGGGAGCTGTTTTTT
16	TRBV12-5	.	TRBJ1-2	.	CASGLVTQGGSNGYTF	TGTGCTAGTGGTTTGGTAACACAGGGCGGCTCTAATGGCTACACCTTC
15	TRBV3-1/TRBV3-2	.	TRBJ2-3	.	CASSLGQHPTDTQYF	TGTGCCAGCAGCCTTGGACAGCACCCCACAGATACGCAGTATTTT
15	TRBV19	.	TRBJ1-2	TRBD1	CASSPKTGGDYGYTF	TGTGCCAGTAGTCCAAAGACAGGGGGGGATTATGGCTACACCTTC
17	TRBV2	.	TRBJ1-5	TRBD1	CASSGSQQGAGNQPQHF	TGTGCCAGCAGTGGAAGTCAGCAGGGGGCCGGCAATCAGCCCCAGCATTTT
17	TRBV18	few	TRBJ2-1	TRBD2	CASSPPEGLAGANEQFF	TGTGCCAGCTCACCACCGGAGGGACTAGCGGGAGCCAATGAGCAGTTCTTC
16	TRBV10-3	.	TRBJ2-1	TRBD2	CAISAREVYSGDEQFF	TGTGCCATCAGCGCCCGGGAGGTTTATTCTGGAGATGAGCAGTTCTTC
14	TRBV10-2	once	TRBJ1-5	.	CASSEPEGYQPQHF	TGCGCCAGCAGTGAGCCCGAGGGCTATCAGCCCCAGCATTTT
14	TRBV27	.	TRBJ1-5	TRBD1	CASSFSRTGQPQHF	TGTGCCAGCAGTTTCTCCCGGACAGGACAGCCCCAGCATTTT
15	TRBV5-1	.	TRBJ1-4	.	CASSLGVATNEKLFF	TGCGCCAGCAGCTTGGGCGTTGCAACTAATGAAAAACTGTTTTTT
15	TRBV3-1/TRBV3-2	.	TRBJ2-1	TRBD2	CASSLPGLAGAGQFF	TGTGCCAGCAGCCTCCCGGGACTAGCGGGGGCCGGGCAGTTCTTC